The T cell receptor beta chain described here comes from a study of CD8 T cells in ankylosing spondylitis. General study points: Reportedly, matched ankylosing spondylitis synovial fluid was significantly enriched for disease-linked clones. Blood from ankylosing spondylitis patients appeared to carry a characteristic roughly eight-variant TCR beta motif. Existing reports had already noted some motif variants in reactive arthritis synovial fluid and blood.

With molecular barcodes, quantitative 5'-RACE was used to make the TCR beta libraries. One entry per CDR3 protein, called by TCRdb with MiXCR from the 5' RACE reads. The data contain under 130,000 distinct CDR3 sequences, less than 25% of them singletons. The CDR3 loop spans 15 amino acids. Germline CDR1 is MDHEN and CDR2 is SYDVKM. V lost 4 bases and J 6 bases, leaving 18 bases between the germline ends. With regard to this clonotype: Its antigen is unknown.

J is TRBJ1-1 and V is TRBV28; D perhaps matches TRBD1 (6 bases). The clonotype was recovered from a male donor with ankylosing spondylitis. The specimen was synovial fluid, either unsorted or a sorted T cell fraction (not recorded which). CDR3 in DNA: TGTGCCAGCAGTTGGGCCGGGGGCCTTTATCCTGAAGCTTTCTTT. Translated: CASSWAGGLYPEAFF.